The source of this T cell receptor beta chain is a study of identical twins (dated by TCRdb to between 2015 and 2016). Concerning the study at large: To test whether fetal clonotypes persist, this study deep-sequenced TCR alpha and beta repertoires from monozygotic twins, from unrelated adults of various ages, and from cord blood. To rule out contamination, replicate twin experiments were performed at different times with different library preparation protocols. Beyond this particular receptor, the publication reports: Zero-insertion analyses could be partly confounded by invariant T cells such as MAIT and iNKT, though diverse VJ usage argued against such confounding for most clonotypes. Compared with coincidental sharing between unrelated individuals, an excess of low generation-probability sequences was observed among out-of-frame TCR alpha sequences shared between twins. Excess twin sharing in beta out-of-frame sequences was weaker because fewer shared sequences lowered the signal-to-noise ratio. Fewer insertions were carried by abundant cord blood beta clonotypes; a weaker similar trend was observed in young adult naive repertoires, while no such trend was observed in memory repertoires. In monozygotic twins, recombination models systematically underestimated out-of-frame TCR alpha sharing, but the models matched the sharing seen between unrelated individuals. Because the same donors could not be followed over many years, the conclusions relied on cross-sectional statistical analysis.

This clonotype has at least ten counts. The antigen it binds to is not known. No base quality information exists; no much larger clone differs at one position. Library creation used 5' RACE. Sequencing took place on an Illumina HiSeq 2000. Template switching added a universal primer binding site, and the final cDNA carried a unique molecular identifier that allowed TCR cDNA molecules to be counted accurately. First-strand cDNA for TCR alpha and beta chains was synthesized from specific primers in the conserved constant-segment region. To control for contamination, each cDNA library was double barcoded with a SMART-Mk sample barcode plus Illumina barcodes. TruSeq adapter sequences along with Illumina sample barcodes were introduced in two successive PCR steps. The Illumina HiSeq platform was used with custom primers to sequence TCR alpha and beta cDNA libraries. In the authors' own workflow: Unique molecular identifiers were extracted from raw reads with MiGEC, and CDR3 positions were determined with MiXCR. For each individual, recombination models were inferred using an EM algorithm with the repgenHMM and IGoR tools. Shared clonotype analysis was performed with the tcR package in R, normalizing sharing by the product of cloneset sizes. Out-of-frame nonproductive sequences were analyzed to study raw recombination free of thymic and clonal selection effects. TCRdb cleaned the public reads at Q25 with fastp, built clones with MiXCR and kept in-frame beta chains. Duplicate CDR3 protein sequences are folded into a single record with the most common DNA and genes. The V and J calls follow TCRdb's processing rather than the paper's. Within this sample are over 550,000 distinct CDR3 sequences, with around 7.4% of them counted one time only. The ten largest clones take up 1.5% to 2% of the sample.

Every donor in the study was a healthy Caucasian. The twin cohort consisted of three pairs of female monozygotic twins, all aged roughly 18 to 30 years. The RNA used for TCR libraries was isolated from peripheral blood mononuclear cells. The same sample was also studied in work on yellow fever vaccine responses in identical twins. Per that second paper: According to the authors, the vaccine-induced T cell response in identical twins seemed to be partly convergent and partly specific to each individual. In the study, vaccine-responding T cell clones were precisely tracked in identical twins.

Sequencing input: PBMCs. The TCR comes from a woman younger than 30 in good health.

For the CDR3, the sequence is CASSQDHGDTEAFF. Here is the DNA: TGCGCCAGCAGCCAGGACCACGGGGACACTGAAGCTTTCTTT. Recombination connected TRBV5-1 to TRBJ1-1, with the D gene not confidently named. The CDR3 holds 14 amino acids from the cysteine to the phenylalanine. The entry retains the CDR3 DNA only, 42 bases that are in frame from base 1. CDR1 SGHRS and CDR2 YFSETQ were looked up in the germline V gene. The V and J ends are trimmed by 4 bases and 3 bases, leaving 13 bases between them.